Sequencing of this T cell receptor (beta chain) was carried out in a study of human T cells and chemical hapten exposure. Time point noted: patch test 2, 6 weeks after DPC sensitization. Treatment in this sample: therapeutic diphenylcyclopropenone sensitization with weekly scalp DPC. TCRdb reanalysed the RACE reads using MiXCR and keeps one entry per CDR3 protein. Seen here are approximately 120,000 distinct CDR3 sequences, 9% to 9.5% observed once, and the top ten hold 3.1%. This clonotype was seen only a few times. What it recognizes is unknown. Study-wide results and limits: There was a positive correlation between PT1 expanded TCR counts and patch test score. As the donors had alopecia, their immune response may differ from healthy people's.

This receptor was taken from a woman in her thirties or forties with alopecia areata. Some clones in this sample may be carry-over from other donors' samples. The source was whole blood, collected in connection with sensitization to the hapten diphenylcyclopropenone (DPC).

CDR3 nucleotide sequence: TGCGCCGAGCGGGGTGCGGGCAATCAGCCCCAGCATTTT. It codes for CAERGAGNQPQHF. V is TRBV20-1 and J is TRBJ1-5; no clear D. Germline V gene sequence: CDR1 DFQATT, CDR2 SNEGSKA (reference sequence). This CDR3 has 13 amino acids.